The rows below give T cell receptor beta chains drawn from one sample of a study of T-cell memory formation after mild COVID-19. A single record per CDR3 protein comes from TCRdb applying MiXCR to the 5' RACE reads. The sample lists approximately 490,000 distinct CDR3 sequences; roughly 20% were seen once. Sample: PBMCs or a T cell subset sorted from them (not recorded which). These receptor sequences come from an adult woman who had mild COVID-19 (a few samples of this study predate the infection). Cell type and time point are not known. The CDR3 runs from the conserved cysteine through the conserved F or W. A D gene is named only where the DNA matches it firmly. A row's size may be missing; if present it is once, few, many or a size class.

V: TRBV24-1; J: TRBJ2-1; size: NA; D: TRBD1; DNA: TGTGCCACCAGCGGGACAGGGGTCGCTGGGGCCTCCTACAATGAGCAGTTCTTC; CDR3: CATSGTGVAGASYNEQFF
V: TRBV10-3; J: TRBJ1-5; size: NA; D: NA; DNA: TGTGCCACAACCGGGATGATGAATCAGCCCCAGCATTTT; CDR3: CATTGMMNQPQHF
V: TRBV3-1; J: TRBJ1-3; size: few; D: TRBD1; DNA: TGTGCCAGCAGCCAAGGGAGGCCAGGGGGCAAAAACACCATATATTTT; CDR3: CASSQGRPGGKNTIYF
V: TRBV27; J: TRBJ2-7; size: many; D: NA; DNA: TGTGCCAGCAGTCCTAATGACAGGGAGGACGAGCAGTACTTC; CDR3: CASSPNDREDEQYF
V: TRBV9; J: TRBJ2-7; size: NA; D: NA; DNA: TGTGCCAGCAGCGTAGCGAGGGGGGGCTACGAGCAGTACTTC; CDR3: CASSVARGGYEQYF
V: TRBV20-1; J: TRBJ2-7; size: few; D: NA; DNA: TGCAGTGCTAGTGGAGGGCAGGCGATCTACGAGCAGTACTTC; CDR3: CSASGGQAIYEQYF
V: TRBV4-3; J: TRBJ2-3; size: NA; D: TRBD2; DNA: TGCGCCAGCAGCCCGTATAGCGGGGGCACAGATACGCAGTATTTT; CDR3: CASSPYSGGTDTQYF
V: TRBV10-3; J: TRBJ1-1; size: few; D: TRBD1; DNA: TGTGCCATCAGTGAGAAGGGGGCGGACACTGAAGCTTTCTTT; CDR3: CAISEKGADTEAFF
V: TRBV5-1; J: TRBJ2-7; size: few; D: TRBD1; DNA: TGCGCCAGCAGGGATAGGGGGCGATCCCACTACGAGCAGTACTTC; CDR3: CASRDRGRSHYEQYF
V: TRBV12-3/TRBV12-4; J: TRBJ1-2; size: few; D: NA; DNA: TGTGCCAGCAGTTCCGTCGGCGGCAGGGCGGGAGGCTACACCTTC; CDR3: CASSSVGGRAGGYTF
V: TRBV7-6; J: TRBJ2-5; size: few; D: NA; DNA: TGTGCCAGCAGCCGCAGGCTCCAAGAGACCCAGTACTTC; CDR3: CASSRRLQETQYF
V: TRBV20-1; J: TRBJ2-1; size: NA; D: TRBD2; DNA: TGCAGTGCTAGAGACCAGGCACTAGCGGGAGCCCTGTCCTACAATGAGCAGTTCTTC; CDR3: CSARDQALAGALSYNEQFF
V: TRBV7-2; J: TRBJ1-5; size: NA; D: TRBD1; DNA: TGTGCCAGCAGCCCCGAACAGGGGTGGAGCAATCAGCCCCAGCATTTT; CDR3: CASSPEQGWSNQPQHF
V: TRBV19; J: TRBJ2-7; size: NA; D: TRBD1; DNA: TGTGCCAGTAGCACGGACAGGGGGGACGAGCAGTACTTC; CDR3: CASSTDRGDEQYF
V: TRBV7-2; J: TRBJ2-1; size: NA; D: NA; DNA: TGTGCCAGCAGCTCCCTACGCCTGGAAGAGCAGTTCTTC; CDR3: CASSSLRLEEQFF
V: TRBV20-1; J: TRBJ2-3; size: NA; D: NA; DNA: TGCAGTGCTAGTCGGGCCGACACAGATACGCAGTATTTT; CDR3: CSASRADTDTQYF
V: TRBV12-3/TRBV12-4; J: TRBJ2-7; size: few; D: NA; DNA: TGTGCCAGCACTTCGTATACAGTAAGCTACGAGCAGTACTTC; CDR3: CASTSYTVSYEQYF
V: TRBV24-1; J: TRBJ1-2; size: few; D: NA; DNA: TGTGCCACCAGTGACGCCTCCTATGGCTACACCTTC; CDR3: CATSDASYGYTF
V: TRBV19; J: TRBJ1-1; size: few; D: NA; DNA: TGTGCCAGTAGTACGACCGGGCTACAGGGTGCAGCTTTCTTT; CDR3: CASSTTGLQGAAFF
V: TRBV30; J: TRBJ1-1; size: NA; D: NA; DNA: TGTGCCTGGAGTGTAAGTACTGGTGAAGCTTTCTTT; CDR3: CAWSVSTGEAFF
V: TRBV7-9; J: TRBJ2-1; size: many; D: TRBD1; DNA: TGTGCCAGCAGAATGGGACAGGGTAAAATGAATGAGCAGTTCTTC; CDR3: CASRMGQGKMNEQFF
V: TRBV29-1; J: TRBJ1-1; size: NA; D: NA; DNA: TGCAGCGTTCCCCGGGACACAAACACTGAAGCTTTCTTT; CDR3: CSVPRDTNTEAFF
V: TRBV12-3/TRBV12-4; J: TRBJ1-4; size: NA; D: NA; DNA: TGTGCCAGCAGCCGCCTTGGGGGCTGGGACAATGAAAAACTGTTTTTT; CDR3: CASSRLGGWDNEKLFF
V: TRBV5-1; J: TRBJ1-3; size: few; D: TRBD1; DNA: TGCGCCAGCAGCTTGACACCCGGGACAGGGAGCTCTGGAAACACCATATATTTT; CDR3: CASSLTPGTGSSGNTIYF
V: TRBV27; J: TRBJ2-6; size: few; D: NA; DNA: TGTGCCAGCAAGGGCGCCGGGGCCAACGTCCTGACTTTC; CDR3: CASKGAGANVLTF
V: TRBV12-3/TRBV12-4; J: TRBJ2-3; size: many; D: TRBD2; DNA: TGTGCCAGCAGCCCTAGCGGGGGCACTGCAGATACGCAGTATTTT; CDR3: CASSPSGGTADTQYF
V: TRBV27; J: TRBJ1-3; size: NA; D: NA; DNA: TGTGCCAGCAGTTTACGGGCGGCACCTGGAAACACCATATATTTT; CDR3: CASSLRAAPGNTIYF
V: TRBV10-3; J: TRBJ2-1; size: few; D: TRBD2; DNA: TGTGCCATCGGGAGCTCGGGGGGTTCCTACAATGAGCAGTTCTTC; CDR3: CAIGSSGGSYNEQFF
V: TRBV5-4; J: TRBJ2-3; size: once; D: TRBD2; DNA: TGTGCCAGCAGCTCCGATCTAGCGGGGCGCACAGATACGCAGTATTTT; CDR3: CASSSDLAGRTDTQYF
V: TRBV10-3; J: TRBJ1-2; size: NA; D: TRBD1; DNA: TGTGCCATCAGTGAGCTAAACAGGGGACTTGACTATGGCTACACCTTC; CDR3: CAISELNRGLDYGYTF
V: TRBV3-1; J: TRBJ2-3; size: few; D: TRBD2; DNA: TGTGCCAGCAGCCAAGTTACGGCTAGCGGGGGGGTTGCAGATACGCAGTATTTT; CDR3: CASSQVTASGGVADTQYF
V: TRBV19; J: TRBJ1-5; size: NA; D: TRBD1; DNA: TGTGCCAGTAACGTCAGGGGGCGTGAACAGCCCCAGCATTTT; CDR3: CASNVRGREQPQHF
V: TRBV6-4; J: TRBJ2-1; size: NA; D: NA; DNA: TGTGCCAGCAGCATAGACTGGAGCTCCTACAATGAGCAGTTCTTC; CDR3: CASSIDWSSYNEQFF
V: TRBV9; J: TRBJ1-5; size: NA; D: NA; DNA: TGTGCCAGCAGCGTCGGTTGGCAGTCGGGGCAGCCCCAGCATTTT; CDR3: CASSVGWQSGQPQHF
V: TRBV29-1; J: TRBJ2-3; size: NA; D: NA; DNA: TGCAGCGTTGAAGGGCCAGATACGCAGTATTTT; CDR3: CSVEGPDTQYF
V: TRBV30; J: TRBJ2-3; size: few; D: NA; DNA: TGTGCCTGGAGTAAAGTGCCAGATACGCAGTATTTT; CDR3: CAWSKVPDTQYF
V: TRBV24-1; J: TRBJ2-1; size: NA; D: TRBD1; DNA: TGTGCCACCTTCCGGGACAGGCTTTACAATGAGCAGTTCTTC; CDR3: CATFRDRLYNEQFF
V: TRBV6-5; J: TRBJ2-3; size: few; D: TRBD1; DNA: TGTGCCAGCAGACGTGGACAGGGCTCGCAGTATTTT; CDR3: CASRRGQGSQYF
V: TRBV5-1; J: TRBJ2-5; size: few; D: NA; DNA: TGCGCCAGCAGCTTTCGGACAAGCCAAGAGACCCAGTACTTC; CDR3: CASSFRTSQETQYF
V: TRBV27; J: TRBJ1-1; size: few; D: NA; DNA: TGTGCCAGCAGTTTCTCGGCCCAGTTGAACACTGAAGCTTTCTTT; CDR3: CASSFSAQLNTEAFF
V: TRBV4-1; J: TRBJ1-3; size: few; D: TRBD1; DNA: TGCGCCAGCAGCCAAAGCTTAACAGGGGGTTGGAACACCATATATTTT; CDR3: CASSQSLTGGWNTIYF
V: TRBV5-1; J: TRBJ2-3; size: NA; D: TRBD2; DNA: TGCGCCAGCAGCGTCGAGCGGGGTGGCACAGATACGCAGTATTTT; CDR3: CASSVERGGTDTQYF
V: TRBV12-3/TRBV12-4; J: TRBJ2-7; size: NA; D: TRBD1; DNA: TGTGCCAGCAGTTTAGCGACAGGGCCTTCCTACGAGCAGTACTTC; CDR3: CASSLATGPSYEQYF
V: TRBV5-1; J: TRBJ2-1; size: few; D: NA; DNA: TGCGCCAGCAGCGGCGGGGCAGGTGCTGACAATGAGCAGTTCTTC; CDR3: CASSGGAGADNEQFF
V: TRBV4-2; J: TRBJ2-1; size: many; D: TRBD2; DNA: TGTGCCAGCAGCCAAGATCCGGGAGGTGGGTACAATGAGCAGTTCTTC; CDR3: CASSQDPGGGYNEQFF
V: TRBV6-2/TRBV6-3; J: TRBJ1-1; size: few; D: NA; DNA: TGTGCCAGCAGTCTACCGGGAGTCACAAAGGCTGAAGCTTTCTTT; CDR3: CASSLPGVTKAEAFF
V: TRBV7-8; J: TRBJ2-7; size: NA; D: NA; DNA: TGTGCCAGCAGCCCTGGGACGGGGACGATCTACGAGCAGTACTTC; CDR3: CASSPGTGTIYEQYF
V: TRBV4-2; J: TRBJ1-1; size: NA; D: NA; DNA: TGTGCCAGCAGCCCTCTGGGGCCCGACTCTGAAGCTTTCTTT; CDR3: CASSPLGPDSEAFF
V: TRBV2; J: TRBJ2-7; size: few; D: NA; DNA: TGTGCCAGCAGTCCTAGCGTTGAGCAGTACTTC; CDR3: CASSPSVEQYF
V: TRBV5-1; J: TRBJ2-2; size: NA; D: TRBD2; DNA: TGCGCCAGCAGCTTGACGGGAGGTATGGACACCGGGGAGCTGTTTTTT; CDR3: CASSLTGGMDTGELFF
V: TRBV7-2; J: TRBJ2-1; size: few; D: NA; DNA: TGTGCCAGCAGCTTAGTATTTCCGGTGAGTGAGCAGTTCTTC; CDR3: CASSLVFPVSEQFF
V: TRBV21-1; J: TRBJ2-7; size: NA; D: NA; DNA: TGTGCCAGCAGCATGCAATCCGGGATGATATTCTACGAGCAGTACTTC; CDR3: CASSMQSGMIFYEQYF
V: TRBV6-5; J: TRBJ1-5; size: once; D: NA; DNA: TGTGCCAGCAGGCCCGCGGGGGGGCGACAGCCCCAGCATTTT; CDR3: CASRPAGGRQPQHF
V: TRBV4-2; J: TRBJ2-1; size: many; D: TRBD1; DNA: TGTGCCAGCAGCCAAGATGCTTTCTCGGGCCCGACAGGGTTGTTTAACAATGAGCAGTTCTTC; CDR3: CASSQDAFSGPTGLFNNEQFF
V: TRBV5-1; J: TRBJ2-1; size: few; D: TRBD1; DNA: TGCGCCAGCAGATCGGGACAGGTAGACAATGAGCAGTTCTTC; CDR3: CASRSGQVDNEQFF